Each of the 14 T cell receptor beta chains below was sequenced from the same sample in a study of T cell responses to AZD1222 COVID-19 vaccine. Sequencing was performed with immunoSEQ multiplex PCR; in TCRdb, only in-frame clones are kept and a portion is missing. The data show some 80,000 clones, around 86% seen once. The sample was peripheral blood, taken on day 0 of AZD1222 vaccination. These receptors all stem from an adult in good health.

The J gene is TRBJ2-2, the V gene TRBV20-1, with D unresolved. The V and J ends lost 2 bases and 9 bases respectively, with 7 bases between them. The CDR3 has 11 residues. Germline V gene sequence: CDR1 DFQATT, CDR2 SNEGSKA (reference sequence). DNA of the CDR3: TGCAGTGCTAGACGGTACCGGGAGCTGTTTTTT. It is translated as CSARRYRELFF.

This chain links TRBV3-1 (or the pseudogene TRBV3-2) with TRBJ1-2; D may be TRBD1 (6 bases). V shed 5 bases and J shed 2 bases, with 9 bases lying between them. Germline CDR1 is LGHDT and CDR2 is YNNKEL (reference sequence). The CDR3 runs 13 residues. DNA for the CDR3: TGTGCCAGCAGCTTACAGGGAAACTATGGCTACACCTTC. Its translation is CASSLQGNYGYTF.

This clone has more than one count but fewer than ten. The rearrangement joins TRBV19 to TRBJ1-2, with 9 nucleotides matching TRBD1. The CDR3 is 20 residues long. CDR1 and CDR2 (germline): LNHDA, SQIVND (reference sequence). The junction had 17 bases not matched to a gene; V was cut back by 2 bases and J by 1 base. The CDR3 DNA reads TGTGCCAGTAGTATACTCCCGGGACAGGGAATCGCAGAGCATAACTATGGCTACACCTTC. Amino acid sequence: CASSILPGQGIAEHNYGYTF.

This clone turned up a few times. The J gene is TRBJ2-2, the V gene TRBV18, with 8 nucleotides matching TRBD2. This CDR3 has 17 residues. J was trimmed by 7 bases and V by 0 bases; bases with no gene match: 10. The V gene's germline CDR1 is KGHSH and CDR2 LQKENI. The CDR3 region is CASSPPGSGSGIGELFF. Written as DNA, the CDR3 is TGTGCCAGCTCACCACCAGGGAGCGGGAGTGGTATCGGGGAGCTGTTTTTT.

There are a few counts of this clone. The chain is built from TRBV2 and TRBJ2-4, with a weak D call TRBD2 (6 bases). The CDR3 consists of 13 residues. V was trimmed by 4 bases and J by 5 bases, leaving 9 bases between them. Per the germline V gene, CDR1 is SNHLY and CDR2 is FYNNEI. DNA of the CDR3: TGTGCCAGCAGTGTTGGCGGGGAAAACATTCAGTACTTC. Amino acid sequence: CASSVGGENIQYF.

V gene TRBV7-8 combines with J gene TRBJ1-5; TRBD1 might be the D (5 bases). This CDR3 is 17 amino acids long. Between the trimmed V and J ends, which lost 4 bases and 2 bases, there was a span of 18 bases. The germline CDR1 and CDR2 sequences are SGHVS and FQNEAQ. The CDR3 region has the DNA TGTGCCAGCAGCTCCTCCCGGGGGGTTTTGGGCAATCAGCCCCAGCATTTT. Residues: CASSSSRGVLGNQPQHF.

The CDR3 nucleotides read TGTGCCAGCAGCTTAGCGGGAGACCCCTCCGGCAATGAGCAGTTCTTC. This gives the protein CASSLAGDPSGNEQFF. The rearrangement links TRBV11-2 to TRBJ2-1, with D possibly being TRBD2 (6 bases). CDR3 length equals 16 residues. Trimming stripped 1 base from V and 6 bases from J, with 16 bases between. Germline V gives CDR1 SGHAT, CDR2 FQNNGV.

This clone was detected once. The rearrangement uses TRBV19 and TRBJ1-4; D is unclear. V was clipped by 6 bases and J by 3 bases, with 8 bases between them. Germline-derived CDR1 and CDR2 are LNHDA and SQIVND (reference sequence). This CDR3 contains 13 residues. CDR3 residues: CASRLPANEKLFF. Here the CDR3 DNA reads TGTGCCAGTAGACTCCCAGCTAATGAAAAACTGTTTTTT.

V gene TRBV9 combines with J gene TRBJ2-7; the match to TRBD2 covers 8 bases. In germline, CDR1 is SGDLS, CDR2 YYNGEE. CDR3 length: 15 amino acids. V trimming: 0 bases; J trimming: 7 bases; junction bases outside the gene matches: 9. CDR3 amino acids: CASSVAASGFGEQYF. In nucleotides, the CDR3 is TGTGCCAGCAGCGTAGCGGCTAGCGGGTTCGGGGAGCAGTACTTC.

This clone was detected a few times. The genes are TRBV2 and TRBJ1-4; the D is unclear. The CDR3 totals 15 residues. The V and J ends lost 6 bases and 5 bases respectively, with 16 bases between them. Germline CDR1 is SNHLY and CDR2 is FYNNEI. CDR3 amino acids: CASRDLLGINEKLFF. The DNA for the CDR3 is TGTGCCAGCAGGGACCTACTGGGAATAAATGAAAAACTGTTTTTT.

The chain links TRBV2 to TRBJ1-5; D call uncertain. This CDR3 has 18 residues. The V end lost 6 bases, the J end lost 2 bases, and 23 bases lay between the germline ends. CDR1 SNHLY and CDR2 FYNNEI come from the germline V gene. CDR3 amino acids: CASRPTFLSRRGNQPQHF. DNA for the CDR3: TGTGCCAGCAGACCCACCTTTCTTTCCCGGAGGGGCAATCAGCCCCAGCATTTT.

This clone was seen only a few times. V and J are TRBV24-1 and TRBJ1-1; tentatively, D is TRBD1 (5 bases). CDR1 is KGHDR and CDR2 is SFDVKD in the germline V gene. This CDR3 region has 15 residues. Between the trimmed V and J ends, which lost 1 base and 3 bases, there was a span of 11 bases. The CDR3 DNA reads as TGTGCCACCAGTGATTTTTCGGGAGGGGACACTGAAGCTTTCTTT. Translated: CATSDFSGGDTEAFF.

V usage is TRBV5-4 and J usage is TRBJ2-2; TRBD1 matches 8 bases. The length of the CDR3 is 15 residues. The V segment lost 0 bases and the J segment 7 bases; nucleotides outside the gene matches: 5. Germline assignment: CDR1 SGHNT and CDR2 YYREEE (reference sequence). For the CDR3, the DNA is TGTGCCAGCAGCTTGGGGACAGGGCGAGGCGGGGAGCTGTTTTTT. This encodes CASSLGTGRGGELFF.

Details on this clone: Other nucleotide sequences in the sample specify the same CDR3. The V gene is TRBV7-9, the J gene TRBJ2-1; the match to TRBD2 covers 10 bases. Germline V gene sequence: CDR1 SEHNR, CDR2 FQNEAQ (reference sequence). With 0 bases clipped from V and 10 bases from J, the junction kept 9 bases outside the gene matches. The CDR3 is 16 amino acids. The CDR3 spells CASSLAASGRAGEQFF. The DNA for the CDR3 is TGTGCCAGCAGCTTAGCGGCTAGCGGGAGAGCGGGCGAGCAGTTCTTC.